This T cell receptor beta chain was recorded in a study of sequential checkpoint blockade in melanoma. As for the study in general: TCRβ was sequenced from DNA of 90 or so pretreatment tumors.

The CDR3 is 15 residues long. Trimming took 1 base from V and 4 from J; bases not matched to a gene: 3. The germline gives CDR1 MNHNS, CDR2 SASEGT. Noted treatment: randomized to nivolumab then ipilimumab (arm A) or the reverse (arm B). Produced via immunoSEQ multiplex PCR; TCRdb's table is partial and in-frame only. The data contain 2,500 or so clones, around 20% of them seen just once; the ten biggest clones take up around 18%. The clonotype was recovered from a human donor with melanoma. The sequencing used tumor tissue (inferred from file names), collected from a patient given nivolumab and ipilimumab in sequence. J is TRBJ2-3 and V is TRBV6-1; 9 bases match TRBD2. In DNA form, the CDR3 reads TGTGCCAGCAGTGAAGTTTTAGCGGGAGCAGATACGCAGTATTTT. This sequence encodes CASSEVLAGADTQYF.